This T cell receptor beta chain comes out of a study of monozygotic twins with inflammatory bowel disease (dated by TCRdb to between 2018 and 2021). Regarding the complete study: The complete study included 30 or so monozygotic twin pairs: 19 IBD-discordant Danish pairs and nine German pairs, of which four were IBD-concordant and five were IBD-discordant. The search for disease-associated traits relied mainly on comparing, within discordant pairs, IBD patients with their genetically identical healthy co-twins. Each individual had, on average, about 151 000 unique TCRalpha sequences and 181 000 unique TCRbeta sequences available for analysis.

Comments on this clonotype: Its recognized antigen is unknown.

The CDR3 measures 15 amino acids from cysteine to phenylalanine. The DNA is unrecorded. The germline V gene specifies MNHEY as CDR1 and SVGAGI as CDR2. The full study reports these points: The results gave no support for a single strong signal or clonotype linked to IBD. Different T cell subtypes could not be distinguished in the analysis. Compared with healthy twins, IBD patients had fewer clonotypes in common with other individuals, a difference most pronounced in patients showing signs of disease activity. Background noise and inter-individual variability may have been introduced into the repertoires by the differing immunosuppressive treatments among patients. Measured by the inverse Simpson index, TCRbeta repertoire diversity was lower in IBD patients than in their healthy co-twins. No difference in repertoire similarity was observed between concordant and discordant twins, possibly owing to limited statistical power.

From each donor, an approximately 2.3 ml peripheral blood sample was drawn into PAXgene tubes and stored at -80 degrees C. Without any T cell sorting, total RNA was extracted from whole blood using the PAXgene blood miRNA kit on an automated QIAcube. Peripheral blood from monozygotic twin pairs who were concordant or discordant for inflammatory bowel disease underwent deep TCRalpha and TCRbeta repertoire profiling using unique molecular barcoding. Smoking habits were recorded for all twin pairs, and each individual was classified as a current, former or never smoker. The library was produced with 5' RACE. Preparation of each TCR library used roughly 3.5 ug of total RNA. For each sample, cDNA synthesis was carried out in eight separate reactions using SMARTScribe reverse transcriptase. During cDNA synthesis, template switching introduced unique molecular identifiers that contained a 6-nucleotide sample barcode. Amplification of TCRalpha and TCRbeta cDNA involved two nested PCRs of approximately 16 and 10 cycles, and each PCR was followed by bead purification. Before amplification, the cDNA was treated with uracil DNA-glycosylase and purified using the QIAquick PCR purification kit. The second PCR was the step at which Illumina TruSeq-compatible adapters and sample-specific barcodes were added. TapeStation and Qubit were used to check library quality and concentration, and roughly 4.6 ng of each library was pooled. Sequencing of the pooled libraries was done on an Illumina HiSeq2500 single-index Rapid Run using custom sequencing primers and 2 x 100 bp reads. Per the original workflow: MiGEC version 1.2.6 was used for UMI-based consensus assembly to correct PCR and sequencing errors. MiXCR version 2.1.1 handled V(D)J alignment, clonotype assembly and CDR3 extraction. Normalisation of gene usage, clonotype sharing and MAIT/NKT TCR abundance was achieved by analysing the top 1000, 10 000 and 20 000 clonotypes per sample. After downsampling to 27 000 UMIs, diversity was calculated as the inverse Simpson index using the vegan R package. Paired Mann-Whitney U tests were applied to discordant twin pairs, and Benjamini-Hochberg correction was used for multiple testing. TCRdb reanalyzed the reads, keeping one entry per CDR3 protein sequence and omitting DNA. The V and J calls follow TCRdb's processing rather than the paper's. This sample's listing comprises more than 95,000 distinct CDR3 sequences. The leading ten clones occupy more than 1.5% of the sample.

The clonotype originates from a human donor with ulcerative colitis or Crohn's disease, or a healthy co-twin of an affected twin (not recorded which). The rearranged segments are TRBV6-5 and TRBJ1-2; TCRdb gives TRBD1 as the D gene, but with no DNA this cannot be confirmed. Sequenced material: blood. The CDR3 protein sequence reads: CASSYSRQGLGGYTF.